These 6 T cell receptor beta chains came from one sample sequenced in a study of CDR3 diversity in severe acne (dated by TCRdb to about 2019). Libraries came from PCR. Sequenced on an Illumina HiSeq 2000. The public reads were reanalyzed by TCRdb: fastp trimming at Q25, MiXCR alignment, in-frame beta chains only. All rows with the same CDR3 protein become a single entry with the most common DNA and genes. Here the sample has approximately 90,000 distinct CDR3 sequences; 45% to 55% occur a single time. The ten biggest clones cover over 9.5% of the sample. The source material was blood. The receptors stem from a male donor in good health, serving as a control.

A remark on this clonotype: A read error is possible here, since a much larger clone lies one base away. The chain links TRBV25-1 to TRBJ2-6; the match to TRBD2 covers 10 bases. Germline-derived CDR1 and CDR2 are MGHDK and SYGVNS. The length of the CDR3 is 16 residues. CDR3 loop: CASRAGGRSGADVLTF. The CDR3, as DNA: TGTGCCAGCAGAGCGGGGGGGCGTTCTGGGGCCGACGTCCTGACTTTC.

This clonotype was seen a handful of times. Germline is not matched at one junction end, which may reflect a read error. The chain joins TRBV2 to TRBJ2-5, with D perhaps TRBD2 (6 bases). This CDR3 has 13 residues. Germline values: CDR1 SNHLY, CDR2 FYNNEI. CDR3 nucleotide sequence: TGTGCCAGCAGTGCCTCGGGACTTCCCGGGGAGTTCTTC. Translation gives CASSASGLPGEFF.

The J gene is TRBJ2-5, the V gene TRBV6-5, with TRBD1 as a possible D gene (5 bases). The CDR3 length is 15 residues. CDR1 and CDR2 from the germline V gene are MNHEY and SVGAGI. Trimming pared 2 bases from V and 5 bases from J, leaving 15 bases between. As DNA, the CDR3 is TGTGCCAGCAGTTACCGCGGCAGGGTTGGCGAGACCCAGTACTTC. Translated, it gives CASSYRGRVGETQYF.

This chain uses TRBV10-3 with TRBJ2-7, with a tentative D call TRBD1 (5 bases). This CDR3 contains 12 residues. In germline, CDR1 is ENHRY, CDR2 SYGVKD. Trimming cost V 6 bases and J 4 bases, with 10 bases left between them. The CDR3 DNA reads TGTGCCATCAGCCCGGACACTTACGAGCAGTACTTC. Translated: CAISPDTYEQYF.

The chain combines TRBV11-2 with TRBJ2-1; D is unclear. There are 11 residues in the CDR3. Trimming removed 3 bases from V and 10 bases from J, with 7 bases in between. Germline-derived CDR1 and CDR2 are SGHAT and FQNNGV. The CDR3 reads CASSLGLEQFF. CDR3 coding DNA: TGTGCCAGCAGCTTGGGGTTGGAGCAGTTCTTC.

This clonotype was picked up one time. This chain joins TRBV7-2 and TRBJ2-7; 11 bases line up with TRBD2. The V and J ends lost 1 base and 5 bases, in that order; junction bases with no gene match: 7. CDR1 SGHTA and CDR2 FQGNSA come from the germline V gene. This CDR3 has 16 residues. In nucleotides, the CDR3 is TGTGCCAGCAGCTTAGTAACCGGGACTAGCGGTGACGAGCAGTACTTC. Its protein product is CASSLVTGTSGDEQYF.